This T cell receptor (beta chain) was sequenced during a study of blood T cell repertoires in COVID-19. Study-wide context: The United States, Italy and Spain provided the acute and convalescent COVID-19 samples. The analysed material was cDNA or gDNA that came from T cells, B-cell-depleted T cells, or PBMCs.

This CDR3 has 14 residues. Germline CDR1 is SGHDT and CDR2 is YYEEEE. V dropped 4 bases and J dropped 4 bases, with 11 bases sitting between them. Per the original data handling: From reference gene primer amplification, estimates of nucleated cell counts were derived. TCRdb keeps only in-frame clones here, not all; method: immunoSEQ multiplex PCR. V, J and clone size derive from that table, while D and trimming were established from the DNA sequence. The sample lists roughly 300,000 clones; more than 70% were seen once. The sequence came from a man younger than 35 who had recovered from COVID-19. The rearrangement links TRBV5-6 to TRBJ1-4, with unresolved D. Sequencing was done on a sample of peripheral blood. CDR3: CASSPTGYNEKLFF. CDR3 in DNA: TGTGCCAGCAGCCCCACCGGGTATAATGAAAAACTGTTTTTT.